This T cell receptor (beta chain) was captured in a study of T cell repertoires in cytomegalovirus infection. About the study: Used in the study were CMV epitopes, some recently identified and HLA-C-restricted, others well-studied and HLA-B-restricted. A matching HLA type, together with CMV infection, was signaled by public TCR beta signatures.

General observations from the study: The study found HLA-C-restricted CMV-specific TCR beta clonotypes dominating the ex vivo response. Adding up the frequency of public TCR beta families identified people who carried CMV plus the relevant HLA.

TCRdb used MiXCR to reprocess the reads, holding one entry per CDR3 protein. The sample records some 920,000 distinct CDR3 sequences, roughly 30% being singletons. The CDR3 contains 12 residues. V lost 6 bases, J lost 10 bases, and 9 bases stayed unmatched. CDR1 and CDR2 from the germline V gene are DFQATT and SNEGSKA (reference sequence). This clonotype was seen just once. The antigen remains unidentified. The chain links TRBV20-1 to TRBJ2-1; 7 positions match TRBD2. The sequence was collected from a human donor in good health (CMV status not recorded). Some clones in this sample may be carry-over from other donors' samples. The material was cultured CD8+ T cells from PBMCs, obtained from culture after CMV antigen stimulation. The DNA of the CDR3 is TGCAGTGCGGGGGGGGGACGGGGCGAGCAGTTCTTC. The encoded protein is CSAGGGRGEQFF.